Below, 6 T cell receptor beta chains from the same sample are listed, as sequenced in a study of T cell repertoires in cytomegalovirus infection. In TCRdb, the reads were re-called with MiXCR into one record per CDR3 protein. The table lists roughly 860,000 distinct CDR3 sequences, 30% to 35% of them singletons. For these TCRs, the target antigens are not known. Sequenced here: cultured CD8+ T cells from PBMCs, sampled from culture after CMV antigen stimulation. These TCRs come from a human donor in good health (CMV status not recorded). Some clones in this sample may be carry-over from other donors' samples.

The chain combines TRBV29-1 with TRBJ1-1; the D is unclear. V lost 4 bases and J 2 bases, leaving 8 bases between the germline ends. The germline gives CDR1 SQVTM, CDR2 ANQGSEA. The CDR3 is made up of 12 amino acids. The CDR3 region is CSVVSLNTEAFF. In nucleotides, the CDR3 is TGCAGCGTTGTGAGCCTAAACACTGAAGCTTTCTTT.

This chain links TRBV20-1 with TRBJ2-2, with D uncertain. This CDR3 is built from 14 residues. Trimming cost V 0 bases and J 3 bases, with 8 bases left between them. Germline CDR1 reads DFQATT; CDR2 reads SNEGSKA (reference sequence). The CDR3 loop is CSARDLKDTGELFF. The CDR3 DNA sequence: TGCAGTGCTAGAGATCTCAAGGACACCGGGGAGCTGTTTTTT.

This clonotype was seen only a few times. The rearrangement joins TRBV7-6 to TRBJ1-2; the D is unclear. CDR3 size: 13 residues. Germline CDR1 reads SGHVS; CDR2 reads FNYEAQ. V lost 5 bases and J lost 5, with 12 bases in between. Written as DNA, the CDR3 is TGTGCCAGCAGCCGGGAAGCTGAGTATGGCTACACCTTC. Its translation is CASSREAEYGYTF.

This clonotype has ten or more counts. Because the CDR3's place on the DNA is in doubt, the DNA is left out and the CDR3 is given as listed by TCRdb. V and J are TRBV7-5 and TRBJ2-1; whether TRBD1, the table's D call, matches the DNA was not checked. TRBV7-5 is recorded as a pseudogene. Including both end residues, the CDR3 is 20 amino acids long. The CDR3 is CISVSRSDRRAQGAIGEQFF.

The CDR3 DNA reads TGTGCCTGCCGGGAGGGGGAGTACACTGAAGCTTTCTTT. This translates into CACREGEYTEAFF. The chain carries TRBV6-2 or TRBV6-3 and TRBJ1-1, with D possibly TRBD1 on 6 matching bases. Trimming left V 11 bases short and J 3 bases short, with 16 bases between. Germline CDR1 MNHEY, CDR2 SVGEGT. The CDR3 loop spans 13 amino acids.

The V and J genes are TRBV27 and TRBJ2-5; the D gene is possibly TRBD1 (5 bases). Looked up from germline, CDR1 is MNHEY and CDR2 is SMNVEV (reference sequence). The CDR3 totals 14 residues. V was cut by 6 bases and J by 10 bases, with 21 bases left in between. Here the CDR3 reads CASSHLEGVGDQYF. CDR3 nucleotide sequence: TGTGCCAGCAGCCACCTTGAAGGGGTTGGGGACCAGTACTTC.